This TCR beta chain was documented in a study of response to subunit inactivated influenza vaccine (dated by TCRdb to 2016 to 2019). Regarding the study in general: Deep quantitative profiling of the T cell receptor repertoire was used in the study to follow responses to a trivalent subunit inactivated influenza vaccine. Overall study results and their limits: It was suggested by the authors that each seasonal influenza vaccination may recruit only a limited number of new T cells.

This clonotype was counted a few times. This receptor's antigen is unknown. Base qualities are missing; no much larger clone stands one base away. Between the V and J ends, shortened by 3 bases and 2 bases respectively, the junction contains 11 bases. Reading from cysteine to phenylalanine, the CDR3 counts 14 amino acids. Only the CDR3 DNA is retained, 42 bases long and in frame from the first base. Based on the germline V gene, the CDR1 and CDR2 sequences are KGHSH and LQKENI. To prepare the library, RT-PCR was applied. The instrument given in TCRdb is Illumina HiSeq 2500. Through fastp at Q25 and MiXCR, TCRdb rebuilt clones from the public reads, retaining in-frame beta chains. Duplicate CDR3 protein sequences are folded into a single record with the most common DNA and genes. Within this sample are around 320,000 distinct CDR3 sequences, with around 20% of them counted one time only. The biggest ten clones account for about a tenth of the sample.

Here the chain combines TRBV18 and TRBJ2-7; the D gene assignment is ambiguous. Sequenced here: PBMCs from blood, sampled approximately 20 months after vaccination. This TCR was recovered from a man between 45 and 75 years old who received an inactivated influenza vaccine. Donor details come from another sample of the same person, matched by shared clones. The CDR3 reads CASSPAASTYEQYF. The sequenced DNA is TGTGCCAGCTCACCTGCGGCCTCGACCTACGAGCAGTACTTC.